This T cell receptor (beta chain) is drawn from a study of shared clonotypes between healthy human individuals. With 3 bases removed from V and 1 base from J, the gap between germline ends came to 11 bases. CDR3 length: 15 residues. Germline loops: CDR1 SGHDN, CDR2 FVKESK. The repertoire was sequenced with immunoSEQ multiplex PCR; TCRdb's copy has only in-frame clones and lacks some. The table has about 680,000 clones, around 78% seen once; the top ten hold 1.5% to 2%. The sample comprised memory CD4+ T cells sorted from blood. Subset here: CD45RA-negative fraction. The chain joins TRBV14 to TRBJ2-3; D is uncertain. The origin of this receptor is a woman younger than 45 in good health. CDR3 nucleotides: TGTGCCAGCAGCCAGACACCCCACGGCACAGATACGCAGTATTTT. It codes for CASSQTPHGTDTQYF.